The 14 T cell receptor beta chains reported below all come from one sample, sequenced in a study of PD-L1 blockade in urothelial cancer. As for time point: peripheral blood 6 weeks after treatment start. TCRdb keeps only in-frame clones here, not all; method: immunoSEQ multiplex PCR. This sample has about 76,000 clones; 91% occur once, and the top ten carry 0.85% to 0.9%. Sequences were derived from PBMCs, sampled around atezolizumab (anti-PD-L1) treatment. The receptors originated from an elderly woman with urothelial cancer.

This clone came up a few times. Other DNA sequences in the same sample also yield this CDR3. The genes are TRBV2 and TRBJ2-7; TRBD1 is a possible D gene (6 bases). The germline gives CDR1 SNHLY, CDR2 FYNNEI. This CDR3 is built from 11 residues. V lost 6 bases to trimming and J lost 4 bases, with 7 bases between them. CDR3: CASRGGYEQYF. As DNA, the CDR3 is TGTGCCAGCAGAGGGGGTTACGAGCAGTACTTC.

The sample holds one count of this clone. The CDR3 loop is CASSALQGPLNTEAFF. For the CDR3, the DNA is TGTGCCAGCAGCGCATTACAGGGTCCGCTGAACACTGAAGCTTTCTTT. The gene calls are TRBV9 and TRBJ1-1; possibly TRBD1 for D (6 bases). Trimming pared 3 bases from V and 0 bases from J, leaving 15 bases between. The germline CDR1 and CDR2 sequences are SGDLS and YYNGEE. CDR3 size: 16 residues.

The CDR3 reads CAITGPNTEAFF. Here the CDR3 DNA reads TGTGCCATTACAGGGCCGAACACTGAAGCTTTCTTT. The chain couples TRBV2 to TRBJ1-1; D perhaps matches TRBD1 (6 bases). The germline V and J ends were trimmed by 10 bases and 1 base, with 10 bases remaining between them. From germline, CDR1 is SNHLY and CDR2 FYNNEI. The CDR3 totals 12 residues.

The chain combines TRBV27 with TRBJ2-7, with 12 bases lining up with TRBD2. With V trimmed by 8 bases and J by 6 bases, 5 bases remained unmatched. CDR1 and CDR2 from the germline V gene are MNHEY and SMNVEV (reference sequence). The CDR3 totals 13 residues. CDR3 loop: CASHGLAGIEQYF. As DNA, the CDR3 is TGTGCCAGCCACGGACTAGCGGGAATCGAGCAGTACTTC.

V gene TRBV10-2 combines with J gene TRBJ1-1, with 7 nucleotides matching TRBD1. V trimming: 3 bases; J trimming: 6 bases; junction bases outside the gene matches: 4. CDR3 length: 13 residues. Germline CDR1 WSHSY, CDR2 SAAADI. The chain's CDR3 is CASSDRGVSEAFF. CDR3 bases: TGCGCCAGCAGTGACAGGGGGGTTTCTGAAGCTTTCTTT.

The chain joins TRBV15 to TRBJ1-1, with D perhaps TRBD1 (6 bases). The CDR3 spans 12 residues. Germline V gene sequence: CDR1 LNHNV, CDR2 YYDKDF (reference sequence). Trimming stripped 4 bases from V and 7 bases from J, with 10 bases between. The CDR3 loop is CATSKGHIEAFF. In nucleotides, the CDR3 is TGTGCCACCAGCAAGGGACATATTGAAGCTTTCTTT.

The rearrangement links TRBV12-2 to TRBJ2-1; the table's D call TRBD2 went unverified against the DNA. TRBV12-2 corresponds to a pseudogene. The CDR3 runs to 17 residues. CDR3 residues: CASRLGTSGSSYNEQFF. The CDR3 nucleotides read TGTGCAAGTCGCTTAGGGACTAGCGGGAGCTCCTACAATGAGCAGTTCTTC.

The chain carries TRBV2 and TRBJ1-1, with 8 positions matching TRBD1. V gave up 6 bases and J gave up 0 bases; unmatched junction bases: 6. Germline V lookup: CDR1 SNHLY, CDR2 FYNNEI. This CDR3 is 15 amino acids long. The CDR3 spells CASSERTGLNTEAFF. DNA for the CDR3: TGTGCCAGCAGCGAACGGACAGGGCTGAACACTGAAGCTTTCTTT.

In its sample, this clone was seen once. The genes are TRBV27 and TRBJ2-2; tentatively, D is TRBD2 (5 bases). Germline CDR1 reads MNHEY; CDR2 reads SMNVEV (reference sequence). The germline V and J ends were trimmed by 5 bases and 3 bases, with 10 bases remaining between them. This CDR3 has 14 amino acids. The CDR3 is CASSARGYTGELFF. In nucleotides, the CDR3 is TGTGCCAGCAGTGCACGAGGGTACACCGGGGAGCTGTTTTTT.

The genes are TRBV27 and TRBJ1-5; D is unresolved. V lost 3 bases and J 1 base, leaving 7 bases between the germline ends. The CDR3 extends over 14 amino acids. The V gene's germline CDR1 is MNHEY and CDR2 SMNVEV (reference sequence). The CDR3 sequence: CASSFRGSNQPQHF. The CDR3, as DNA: TGTGCCAGCAGTTTTCGAGGGAGCAATCAGCCCCAGCATTTT.

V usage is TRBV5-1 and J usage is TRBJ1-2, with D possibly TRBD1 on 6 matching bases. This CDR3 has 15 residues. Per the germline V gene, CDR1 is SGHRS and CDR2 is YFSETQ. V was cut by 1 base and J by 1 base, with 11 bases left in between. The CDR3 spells CASSLRGGSNYGYTF. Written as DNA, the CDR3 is TGCGCCAGCAGCTTGAGAGGGGGAAGTAACTATGGCTACACCTTC.

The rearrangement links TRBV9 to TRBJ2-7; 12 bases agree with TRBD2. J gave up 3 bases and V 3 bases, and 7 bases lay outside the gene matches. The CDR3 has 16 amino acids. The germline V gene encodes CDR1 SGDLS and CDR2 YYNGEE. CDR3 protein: CASSGASGRAGYEQYF. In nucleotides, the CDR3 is TGTGCCAGCAGCGGCGCTAGCGGGAGGGCGGGCTACGAGCAGTACTTC.

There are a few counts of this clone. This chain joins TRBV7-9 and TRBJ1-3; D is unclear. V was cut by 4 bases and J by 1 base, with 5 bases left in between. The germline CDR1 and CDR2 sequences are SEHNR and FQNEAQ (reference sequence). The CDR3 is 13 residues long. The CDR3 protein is CASSSGSGNTIYF. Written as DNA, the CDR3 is TGTGCCAGCAGCTCGGGTTCTGGAAACACCATATATTTT.

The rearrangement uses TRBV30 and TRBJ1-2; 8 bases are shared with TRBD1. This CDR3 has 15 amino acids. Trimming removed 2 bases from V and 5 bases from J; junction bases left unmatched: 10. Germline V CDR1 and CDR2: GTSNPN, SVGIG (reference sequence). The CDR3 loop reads CAWSRRAGQAYGYTF. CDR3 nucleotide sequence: TGTGCCTGGAGTCGCCGTGCGGGACAGGCTTATGGCTACACCTTC.